This T cell receptor (beta chain) appears in the sequencing data of a study of OX40 agonist ivuxolimab in advanced cancers. About the study: Patients were given ivuxolimab, an antibody that agonizes OX40 (CD134).

General observations from the study: CD4+ T cells averaged fewer expanded clones than CD8+ T cells.

Points on this clone: The antigen remains undetermined.

Per germline, CDR1 MDHEN and CDR2 SYDVKM. The CDR3 sequence is 15 residues long. Germline trimming cut 2 bases from V and 7 bases from J; bases unmatched to any gene: 8. Clones were read by immunoSEQ multiplex PCR, and TCRdb kept only the in-frame ones, dropping some. The sample consists of around 110,000 clones, approximately 90% of them appearing once. This clonotype was sampled from an adult with an advanced solid tumor such as melanoma, head and neck, liver or kidney cancer. This specimen was CD4+ or CD8+ T cells sorted from blood, taken in a trial of the OX40 agonist ivuxolimab. The V call is TRBV28, the J call TRBJ1-5; TRBD1 agrees at 7 bases. The DNA of the CDR3 is TGTGCCAGCAGTTTACTCGGACAGGTTGGCCAGCCCCAGCATTTT. Translated, it gives CASSLLGQVGQPQHF. Full variable domain (rest looked up from reference TRBV28 and TRBJ1-5): DVKVTQSSRYLVKRTGEKVFLECVQDMDHENMFWYRQDPGLGLRLIYFSYDVKMKEKGDIPEGYSVSREKKERFSLILESASTNQTSMYLCASSLLGQVGQPQHFGDGTRLSIL.